Given below is one T cell receptor (beta chain) in context. This sample was taken from a study of blood T cell repertoires in COVID-19. Background on the study: From T cells, B-cell-depleted T cells, or PBMCs came the material, which was cDNA or gDNA.

As originally analysed: Cell counts per sample came from amplifying reference gene primers. TCRdb keeps only in-frame clones here, not all; method: immunoSEQ multiplex PCR. V, J and clone size are taken as reported in that table, and D and trimming were inferred from the DNA itself. Among approximately 50,000 clones listed, approximately 83% were seen once. The CDR3 has 16 amino acids. V shed 2 bases and J shed 4 bases, with 15 bases lying between them. CDR1 is SGDLS and CDR2 is YYNGEE in the germline V gene. Sequencing was performed on peripheral blood. The chain links TRBV9 to TRBJ2-2, with D possibly matching TRBD1 (6 bases). The source is a man in his 70s with active COVID-19. The CDR3 loop is CASSVIRSGVTGELFF. For the CDR3, the DNA is TGTGCCAGCAGCGTCATTAGGTCAGGGGTCACCGGGGAGCTGTTTTTT.